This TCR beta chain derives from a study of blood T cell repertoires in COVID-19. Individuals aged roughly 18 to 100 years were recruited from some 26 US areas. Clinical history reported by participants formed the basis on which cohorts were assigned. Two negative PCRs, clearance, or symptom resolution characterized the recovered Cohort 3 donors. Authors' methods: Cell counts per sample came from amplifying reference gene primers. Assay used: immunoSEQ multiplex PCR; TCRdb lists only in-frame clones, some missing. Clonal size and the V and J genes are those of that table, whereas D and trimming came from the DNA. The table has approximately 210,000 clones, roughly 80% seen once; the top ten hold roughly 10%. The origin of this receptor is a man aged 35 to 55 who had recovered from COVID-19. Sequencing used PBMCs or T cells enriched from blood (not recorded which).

The CDR3 nucleotides read TGTGCCAGCTCACCTGGGACAGGGAGCAATCAGCCCCAGCATTTT. Translation: CASSPGTGSNQPQHF. The rearrangement joins TRBV18 to TRBJ1-5; 9 nucleotides agree with TRBD1. The CDR3 has 15 amino acids. Germline assignment: CDR1 KGHSH and CDR2 LQKENI. V lost 3 bases to trimming and J lost 1 base; unmatched junction nucleotides: 1.